The rows below give T cell receptor beta chains drawn from one sample of a study of control samples from healthy donors and cancer patients. Profiled with immunoSEQ multiplex PCR; TCRdb holds only in-frame clones, not every one. Among 45,000 to 60,000 clones listed, 94% were seen once. The sample was blood. These TCRs come from a man between 25 and 39 years old in good health. Both conserved end residues are trimmed from each CDR3.

V: TRBV2; length: 10; J: TRBJ2-2; CDR3: ASSWDHLGLF
V: TRBV20-1; length: 14; J: TRBJ2-3; CDR3: SASLPFRGGADTQY
V: TRBV29-1; length: 9; J: TRBJ2-7; CDR3: SVDTAHEQY
V: TRBV6-5; length: 13; J: TRBJ1-5; CDR3: ASSYSGRGNQPQH
V: TRBV19; length: 12; J: TRBJ1-1; CDR3: ASSFGTGYTEAF
V: TRBV11-2; length: 14; J: TRBJ1-3; CDR3: ASSLGPESSGNTIY
V: TRBV4-2; length: 12; J: TRBJ2-7; CDR3: ASSQGVARYEQY
V: TRBV30; length: 13; J: TRBJ2-2; CDR3: AWRPEGASPGELF
V: TRBV4-3; length: 13; J: TRBJ2-3; CDR3: ASSQDTGGPDTQY
V: TRBV7-6; length: 11; J: TRBJ1-1; CDR3: ASSGAENTEAF
V: TRBV5-1; length: 13; J: TRBJ2-5; CDR3: ASSPGQAIQETQY
V: TRBV6-4; length: 12; J: TRBJ2-7; CDR3: ASSPDSNSYEQY
V: TRBV13; length: 12; J: TRBJ1-2; CDR3: ASSPGQGLYGYT
V: TRBV7-9; length: 13; J: TRBJ2-3; CDR3: ATGERETSTDTQY
V: TRBV28; length: 12; J: TRBJ1-5; CDR3: ASSLTGEGQPQH
V: TRBV6-4; length: 14; J: TRBJ2-1; CDR3: ASSARQGVAWNEQF
V: TRBV9; length: 14; J: TRBJ1-2; CDR3: ASSVGLAGGLYGYT
V: TRBV6-5; length: 13; J: TRBJ1-5; CDR3: ASRPGQEGIQPQH
V: TRBV7-3; length: 13; J: TRBJ2-7; CDR3: ASSSSGTGVNEQY
V: TRBV6-2/TRBV6-3; length: 14; J: TRBJ1-6; CDR3: ASSYSSGQGGSPLH
V: TRBV5-1; length: 12; J: TRBJ1-5; CDR3: ASSLDGANQPQH
V: TRBV4-3; length: 11; J: TRBJ2-7; CDR3: ASSQEPAYEQY
V: TRBV19; length: 15; J: TRBJ1-5; CDR3: ASSIRLQGKGYQPQH
V: TRBV7-8; length: 16; J: TRBJ1-4; CDR3: ASRSPGTALKGDEKLF
V: TRBV3-1/TRBV3-2; length: 13; J: TRBJ2-2; CDR3: ASSQELGDTGELF
V: TRBV6-2/TRBV6-3; length: 13; J: TRBJ1-1; CDR3: ASSYSGTAHYEAF
V: TRBV6-6; length: 15; J: TRBJ1-1; CDR3: ASSPRIRGSGGTEAF
V: TRBV13; length: 13; J: TRBJ2-3; CDR3: ASSPQGASTDTQY
V: TRBV12-1; length: 15; J: TRBJ2-1; CDR3: ASSFGRQMSSYNEQF
V: TRBV9; length: 15; J: TRBJ2-4; CDR3: ASSGRGGVRAKNIQY
V: TRBV27; length: 14; J: TRBJ1-6; CDR3: ASTLGRGQGDSPLH
V: TRBV27; length: 13; J: TRBJ2-2; CDR3: ASSLERGRTGELF